The 26 T cell receptor beta chains listed next were all sequenced from one sample in a study of CD8+ T cells in alopecia areata. In each case, RNA was isolated and then reverse transcribed into cDNA as the sequencing template. The data were produced by immunoSEQ multiplex PCR, yet TCRdb's version contains in-frame clones alone and is incomplete. The sample lists 150,000 to 200,000 clones; roughly 60% were seen once. Sequencing used CD4+ T cells sorted from blood, obtained at week 0. These receptors were obtained from a human donor with alopecia areata.

This clone was detected only a few times. The chain joins TRBV19 to TRBJ2-7, with D maybe TRBD2 (5 bases). This CDR3 has 13 amino acids. With 4 bases removed from V and 0 bases from J, the gap between germline ends came to 7 bases. CDR1 LNHDA and CDR2 SQIVND come from the germline V gene (reference sequence). The CDR3 region is CASSRESSYEQYF. CDR3 coding DNA: TGTGCCAGTAGTAGGGAGAGCTCCTACGAGCAGTACTTC. The entire variable domain, with the rest obtained from reference TRBV19 and TRBJ2-7, is as follows: DGGITQSPKYLFRKEGQNVTLSCEQNLNHDAMYWYRQDPGQGLRLIYYSQIVNDFQKGDIAEGYSVSREKKESFPLTVTSAQKNPTAFYLCASSRESSYEQYFGPGTRLTVT.

The chain carries TRBV7-2 and TRBJ2-5; no clear D. There are 15 residues in the CDR3. Germline V gene lookup returns CDR1 SGHTA and CDR2 FQGNSA. The germline V and J ends were trimmed by 5 bases and 5 bases, with 18 bases remaining between them. CDR3 amino acids: CASSQDPLRPETQYF. CDR3 nucleotides: TGTGCCAGCAGCCAGGATCCTTTAAGGCCGGAGACCCAGTACTTC.

This clone was observed once. Distinct nucleotide sequences in the sample also encode this CDR3. The V and J genes are TRBV2 and TRBJ2-7; tentatively, D is TRBD2 (6 bases). Trimming took 3 bases from V and 7 from J, leaving 10 bases between them. CDR1 SNHLY and CDR2 FYNNEI come from the germline V gene. The CDR3 has 12 residues. CDR3 in amino acids: CASSEGGREQYF. The CDR3 nucleotides read TGTGCCAGCAGTGAGGGGGGACGGGAGCAGTACTTC.

The chain uses TRBV25-1 and TRBJ1-2, with D perhaps matching TRBD1 (5 bases). Trimming cost V 6 bases and J 8 bases, with 19 bases left between them. The CDR3 contains 14 residues. The germline V gene has CDR1 MGHDK and CDR2 SYGVNS. The CDR3 loop reads CASRSTASGGGYTF. The CDR3 bases are TGTGCCAGCAGGTCGACAGCCTCGGGTGGGGGCTACACCTTC.

The rearrangement joins TRBV19 to TRBJ2-7; possibly TRBD1 for D (6 bases). Germline CDR1 reads LNHDA; CDR2 reads SQIVND (reference sequence). V dropped 6 bases and J dropped 6 bases, with 12 bases sitting between them. The CDR3 covers 12 residues. CDR3 sequence (DNA): TGTGCCAGTAGCATGACAGGATTCGAGCAGTACTTC. The encoded protein is CASSMTGFEQYF.

This chain joins TRBV28 and TRBJ2-7; D could derive from TRBD1 or TRBD2 (6 bases each). Germline loops: CDR1 MDHEN, CDR2 SYDVKM. This CDR3 contains 14 residues. The V gene lost 6 bases and the J gene lost 2 bases, with 14 bases spanning the gap. CDR3 DNA sequence: TGTGCCAGCAGGGGGGGCACCGGAACCTACGAGCAGTACTTC. Protein product: CASRGGTGTYEQYF.

The chain is built from TRBV29-1 and TRBJ2-1, with D possibly TRBD1 on 6 matching bases. CDR1 SQVTM and CDR2 ANQGSEA come from the germline V gene. Deletions cut 6 bases from V and 0 bases from J, with 9 bases between. The CDR3 runs to 13 residues. CDR3 sequence: CSVRGGSYNEQFF. CDR3 DNA sequence: TGCAGCGTCCGAGGGGGCTCCTACAATGAGCAGTTCTTC.

Only one count was recorded for this clone. This sequence joins TRBV25-1 and TRBJ1-4; the D gene is possibly TRBD1 (5 bases). Germline V gives CDR1 MGHDK, CDR2 SYGVNS. The CDR3 has 14 residues. Trimming removed 2 bases at V and 7 bases at J, with 11 bases between. As DNA, the CDR3 is TGTGCCAGCAGTGAACCAGGGCAGCTTGAAAAACTGTTTTTT. This sequence encodes CASSEPGQLEKLFF. Combining the CDR3 with reference TRBV25-1 and TRBJ1-4 gives the whole variable domain EADIYQTPRYLVIGTGKKITLECSQTMGHDKMYWYQQDPGMELHLIHYSYGVNSTEKGDLSSESTVSRIRTEHFPLTLESARPSHTSQYLCASSEPGQLEKLFFGSGTQLSVL.

This clone was observed a handful of times. The rearrangement links TRBV29-1 to TRBJ2-1, with D possibly matching TRBD1 (6 bases). CDR1 SQVTM and CDR2 ANQGSEA come from the germline V gene. CDR3 size: 14 residues. V was shortened by 4 bases and J by 1 base, with 11 bases between the two germline ends. CDR3 bases: TGCAGCGTTGTAGTTCAGGGGTCCTACAATGAGCAGTTCTTC. Amino acid sequence: CSVVVQGSYNEQFF.

This chain connects TRBV27 to TRBJ2-1, with D hard to call. Germline V gene sequence: CDR1 MNHEY, CDR2 SMNVEV (reference sequence). The CDR3 totals 15 residues. V gave up 7 bases and J gave up 0 bases, with 13 bases separating them. As DNA, the CDR3 is TGTGCCAGCACCGCGAGAATTAGCTCCTACAATGAGCAGTTCTTC. Protein product: CASTARISSYNEQFF.

The chain carries TRBV6-1 and TRBJ1-2; D might be TRBD1 (5 bases). The CDR3 spans 15 residues. The V gene's germline CDR1 is MNHNS and CDR2 SASEGT. V was pared by 6 bases and J by 3 bases, with 17 bases between. The CDR3 coding sequence is TGTGCCAGCAGCCTTGAAACAGGACCGGACTATGGCTACACCTTC. Translated, it gives CASSLETGPDYGYTF.

The V call is TRBV6-5, the J call TRBJ2-1; TRBD2 agrees at 7 bases. This CDR3 is built from 16 residues. The germline V gene has CDR1 MNHEY and CDR2 SVGAGI. The J segment lost 0 bases and the V segment lost 3 bases, leaving 5 bases of the junction unmatched. CDR3 in DNA: TGTGCCAGCAGTTATGAAGCGGGATTCTCCTACAATGAGCAGTTCTTC. It translates to CASSYEAGFSYNEQFF.

The chain employs TRBV9 and TRBJ2-2; D uncertain. Per the germline V gene, CDR1 is SGDLS and CDR2 is YYNGEE. V shed 0 bases and J shed 0 bases, with 6 bases lying between them. The CDR3 loop spans 15 amino acids. The CDR3: CASSVGTANTGELFF. The CDR3 DNA follows: TGTGCCAGCAGCGTAGGGACGGCGAACACCGGGGAGCTGTTTTTT.

Comment on this clone: This sample includes further DNA sequences coding for the same CDR3. This chain uses TRBV29-1 with TRBJ2-7; 8 bases map to TRBD1. J was trimmed by 0 bases and V by 4 bases; bases with no gene match: 5. Germline values: CDR1 SQVTM, CDR2 ANQGSEA. The CDR3 sequence is 14 residues long. As DNA, the CDR3 is TGCAGCGTTGCCCGGACAGGGATCTCCTACGAGCAGTACTTC. Residues: CSVARTGISYEQYF.

This chain uses TRBV29-1 with TRBJ1-1; D not certain. The V gene's germline CDR1 is SQVTM and CDR2 ANQGSEA. Trimming removed 4 bases at V and 6 bases at J, with 9 bases between. This CDR3 region has 11 residues. CDR3 bases: TGCAGCGTTGGGGGTTCCGCTGAAGCTTTCTTT. It is translated as CSVGGSAEAFF.

This chain uses TRBV29-1 with TRBJ2-3; TRBD1 agrees at 7 bases. Germline V gene sequence: CDR1 SQVTM, CDR2 ANQGSEA. The junction had 11 bases not matched to a gene; V was cut back by 6 bases and J by 11 bases. CDR3 length: 12 residues. The CDR3 DNA reads TGCAGCGTGACCGGGACAGTTGTGGGGCAGTATTTT. It encodes CSVTGTVVGQYF.

V gene TRBV6-1 combines with J gene TRBJ1-6; 7 nucleotides line up with TRBD1. The CDR3 is 14 amino acids. Germline lookup yields CDR1 MNHNS and CDR2 SASEGT. Trimming removed 5 bases from V and 9 bases from J; junction bases left unmatched: 7. The CDR3 nucleotides read TGTGCCAGCAGTACGACAGGGATCGGTTCACCCCTCCACTTT. It yields the protein CASSTTGIGSPLHF.

The CDR3 DNA sequence: TGCAGCGCCGAAGGGACAGGGAGCGGCTACACCTTC. Protein: CSAEGTGSGYTF. The V and J genes are TRBV29-1 and TRBJ1-2, with TRBD1 matching over 9 bases. The CDR3 consists of 12 residues. The trim removed 7 bases at V and 8 bases at J, leaving 8 bases unmatched. Germline CDR1 SQVTM, CDR2 ANQGSEA.

The rearrangement uses TRBV5-6 and TRBJ2-7; D is ambiguous. Looked up from germline, CDR1 is SGHDT and CDR2 is YYEEEE. V gave up 3 bases and J gave up 1 base, with 8 bases separating them. The CDR3 totals 13 residues. CDR3: CASSSQDSYEQYF. CDR3 in DNA: TGTGCCAGCAGCTCGCAGGATTCCTACGAGCAGTACTTC.

V is TRBV29-1 and J is TRBJ2-3, with D tentatively TRBD2 (6 bases). The CDR3 runs to 15 residues. Trimming pared 6 bases from V and 1 base from J, leaving 17 bases between. Per germline, CDR1 SQVTM and CDR2 ANQGSEA. The chain's CDR3 is CSVEFDGTGTDTQYF. The CDR3, as DNA: TGCAGCGTCGAGTTCGACGGGACTGGCACAGATACGCAGTATTTT.

This chain uses TRBV30 with TRBJ1-2, with D possibly being TRBD1 (5 bases). Trimming removed 8 bases from V and 6 bases from J, with 13 bases in between. CDR3 length: 11 residues. Germline V lookup: CDR1 GTSNPN, CDR2 SVGIG (reference sequence). As DNA, the CDR3 is TGTGCCCTAGGGTGGGGACATGGCTACACCTTC. Encoded protein: CALGWGHGYTF.

The rearrangement uses TRBV29-1 and TRBJ2-3; D may be TRBD1 or TRBD2 (6 bases each). Germline loops: CDR1 SQVTM, CDR2 ANQGSEA. Trimming stripped 7 bases from V and 5 bases from J, with 16 bases between. This CDR3 has 13 residues. In nucleotides, the CDR3 is TGCAGCGCCGGCCGGGGGCCTGGAGATACGCAGTATTTT. Its translation is CSAGRGPGDTQYF.

This rearrangement joins TRBV4-3 to TRBJ1-2, with D hard to call. V gave up 1 base and J gave up 7 bases, with 13 bases separating them. Germline V CDR1 and CDR2: LGHNA, YSLEER. The CDR3 contains 14 residues. The CDR3 loop reads CASSQVPPPGGYTF. The CDR3 coding sequence is TGCGCCAGCAGCCAAGTTCCCCCACCCGGTGGCTACACCTTC.

V usage is TRBV30 and J usage is TRBJ1-6; no reliable D call. The CDR3 has 15 residues. Germline-derived CDR1 and CDR2 are GTSNPN and SVGIG (reference sequence). V was clipped by 1 base and J by 7 bases, with 14 bases between them. The CDR3 nucleotides are TGTGCCTGGAGTGGAGGACCACTGAACAATTCACCCCTCCACTTT. Its protein product is CAWSGGPLNNSPLHF.

The genes are TRBV2 and TRBJ2-5; the match to TRBD2 covers 7 bases. The CDR3 is 13 residues long. Germline trimming cut 7 bases from V and 4 bases from J; bases unmatched to any gene: 6. Germline lookup yields CDR1 SNHLY and CDR2 FYNNEI. DNA for the CDR3: TGTGCCAGCATGGGAGGGCAGGGAGAGACCCAGTACTTC. It encodes CASMGGQGETQYF. The full variable domain, rest sourced from reference TRBV2 and TRBJ2-5, is EPEVTQTPSHQVTQMGQEVILRCVPISNHLYFYWYRQILGQKVEFLVSFYNNEISEKSEIFDDQFSVERPDGSNFTLKIRSTKLEDSAMYFCASMGGQGETQYFGPGTRLLVL.

The V gene is TRBV5-1, the J gene TRBJ2-7, with D perhaps TRBD2 (7 bases). V was pared by 7 bases and J by 5 bases, with 19 bases between. Germline V gives CDR1 SGHRS, CDR2 YFSETQ. The CDR3 length is 14 residues. CDR3 DNA sequence: TGCGCCAGCCAGGCGGGGGCAGCACGCAACGAGCAGTACTTC. As protein: CASQAGAARNEQYF.